This T cell receptor beta chain was found in a study of blood T cells in healthy people across ages. Study at large: Template switching recovered approximately one barcoded beta molecule for every two T cells. Findings and limits, study-wide: The CMV status of each donor remained undetermined, and this could have confounded shifts in expanded clonotypes.

Alongside a J-beta primer mix, a sample-barcoded 5' primer served in a second PCR lasting roughly 6 to 11 cycles. MiXCR was run by TCRdb on the 5' RACE reads, yielding one entry per CDR3 protein. The sample yields around 990,000 distinct CDR3 sequences, around 27% seen once. The CDR3 totals 15 residues. V was shortened by 0 bases and J by 0 bases, with 5 bases between the two germline ends. Germline V gene data show CDR1 as LGHNA and CDR2 as YNFKEQ. This clonotype was detected a few times. Its antigen is undetermined. The sample was also linked to a second study, of T cells of mothers and their children.

V and J are TRBV4-2 and TRBJ1-4; D not resolved. The clonotype comes from a girl aged 2 to 10 in good health. Material for sequencing was blood. In DNA, the CDR3 is TGTGCCAGCAGCCAAGATGGGACAACTAATGAAAAACTGTTTTTT. Its protein product is CASSQDGTTNEKLFF.